The 9 T cell receptor beta chains given below trace back to one sample, sequenced in a study of T cell responses to AZD1222 COVID-19 vaccine. Assay: immunoSEQ multiplex PCR; the TCRdb copy retains only in-frame clones and omits some. The sample lists some 160,000 clones, roughly 91% occurring once. This material consisted of peripheral blood, taken 28 days after the second AZD1222 dose. Receptor source: an adult who received the AZD1222 COVID-19 vaccine.

The chain recombines TRBV6-5 with TRBJ1-2; no definite D call. Germline V gene data show CDR1 as MNHEY and CDR2 as SVGAGI. The germline V and J ends were trimmed by 4 bases and 2 bases, with 8 bases remaining between them. The CDR3 is made up of 13 amino acids. CDR3 loop: CASSSPPNYGYTF. In nucleotides, the CDR3 is TGTGCCAGCAGTTCCCCCCCGAACTATGGCTACACCTTC.

V usage is TRBV30 and J usage is TRBJ1-1; weak D call: TRBD1 (5 bases). V shed 0 bases and J shed 5 bases, with 10 bases lying between them. CDR1 GTSNPN and CDR2 SVGIG come from the germline V gene (reference sequence). This CDR3 is 13 amino acids long. The chain's CDR3 is CAWSVQRGTEAFF. CDR3 sequence (DNA): TGTGCCTGGAGTGTACAAAGGGGAACTGAAGCTTTCTTT. Full variable domain (rest looked up from reference TRBV30 and TRBJ1-1): SQTIHQWPATLVQPVGSPLSLECTVEGTSNPNLYWYRQAAGRGLQLLFYSVGIGQISSEVPQNLSASRPQDRQFILSSKKLLLSDSGFYLCAWSVQRGTEAFFGQGTRLTVV.

This chain connects TRBV3-1 (or the pseudogene TRBV3-2) to TRBJ2-1; no reliable D call. From germline, CDR1 is LGHDT and CDR2 YNNKEL (reference sequence). V shed 0 bases and J shed 7 bases, with 10 bases lying between them. The length of the CDR3 is 14 residues. CDR3 residues: CASSQDRYRNEQFF. Written as DNA, the CDR3 is TGTGCCAGCAGCCAAGATCGTTACCGGAATGAGCAGTTCTTC.

The genes are TRBV19 and TRBJ1-5, with 8 positions matching TRBD1. The J segment lost 4 bases and the V segment lost 5 bases, leaving 10 bases of the junction unmatched. Looked up from germline, CDR1 is LNHDA and CDR2 is SQIVND (reference sequence). There are 16 residues in the CDR3. CDR3 residues: CASSPHSDRGNQPQHF. The CDR3 DNA is TGTGCCAGTAGTCCCCACAGCGACAGGGGTAATCAGCCCCAGCATTTT.

The chain combines TRBV7-3 with TRBJ2-1; maybe TRBD2 (6 bases). Trimming took off 1 base at V and 8 bases at J, with 18 bases between the two ends. CDR3 length equals 16 residues. CDR1 and CDR2 (germline): SGHTA, FQGTGA. The CDR3: CASSLKTSLQGYEQFF. CDR3 coding DNA: TGTGCCAGCAGCTTAAAAACTAGCCTGCAGGGCTATGAGCAGTTCTTC. The whole variable domain, filled in from reference TRBV7-3 and TRBJ2-1, reads GAGVSQTPSNKVTEKGKYVELRCDPISGHTALYWYRQSLGQGPEFLIYFQGTGAADDSGLPNDRFFAVRPEGSVSTLKIQRTERGDSAVYLCASSLKTSLQGYEQFFGPGTRLTVL.

The V call is TRBV24-1, the J call TRBJ1-5, with a weak D call TRBD1 (6 bases). Germline CDR1 reads KGHDR; CDR2 reads SFDVKD. The V end was cut by 4 bases, the J end by 7 bases, with 10 bases between. CDR3 length: 13 residues. The CDR3 is CATSEGAWQPQHF. The DNA of the CDR3 is TGTGCCACCAGTGAGGGGGCTTGGCAGCCCCAGCATTTT.

The rearrangement joins TRBV30 to TRBJ1-5, with D possibly TRBD1 on 5 matching bases. CDR3 length equals 13 residues. Germline V gives CDR1 GTSNPN, CDR2 SVGIG (reference sequence). V lost 2 bases and J 12 bases, leaving 17 bases between the germline ends. CDR3 residues: CAWSSAQGTSQHF. CDR3 DNA: TGTGCCTGGAGTAGTGCGCAGGGAACCAGCCAGCATTTT.

The rearrangement links TRBV5-5 to TRBJ2-7, with 7 bases identical to TRBD1. The CDR3 covers 15 residues. CDR1 is SGHKS and CDR2 is YYEKEE in the germline V gene (reference sequence). V was clipped by 1 base and J by 4 bases; unmatched bases: 8. The chain's CDR3 is CASSLFGQVLYEQYF. The CDR3 region has the DNA TGTGCCAGCAGCTTGTTCGGACAGGTTCTATACGAGCAGTACTTC. Full variable domain (rest looked up from reference TRBV5-5 and TRBJ2-7): DAGVTQSPTHLIKTRGQQVTLRCSPISGHKSVSWYQQVLGQGPQFIFQYYEKEERGRGNFPDRFSARQFPNYSSELNVNALLLGDSALYLCASSLFGQVLYEQYFGPGTRLTVT.

This clone was counted a single time. The gene calls are TRBV6-6 and TRBJ1-1, with 7 bases fitting TRBD1. The germline CDR1 and CDR2 sequences are MNHNY and SVGAGI (reference sequence). The CDR3 has 13 amino acids. The junction had 6 bases not matched to a gene; V was cut back by 4 bases and J by 7 bases. The CDR3 sequence is CASSSTGWGEAFF. CDR3 DNA sequence: TGTGCCAGCAGTTCGACAGGGTGGGGTGAAGCTTTCTTT.